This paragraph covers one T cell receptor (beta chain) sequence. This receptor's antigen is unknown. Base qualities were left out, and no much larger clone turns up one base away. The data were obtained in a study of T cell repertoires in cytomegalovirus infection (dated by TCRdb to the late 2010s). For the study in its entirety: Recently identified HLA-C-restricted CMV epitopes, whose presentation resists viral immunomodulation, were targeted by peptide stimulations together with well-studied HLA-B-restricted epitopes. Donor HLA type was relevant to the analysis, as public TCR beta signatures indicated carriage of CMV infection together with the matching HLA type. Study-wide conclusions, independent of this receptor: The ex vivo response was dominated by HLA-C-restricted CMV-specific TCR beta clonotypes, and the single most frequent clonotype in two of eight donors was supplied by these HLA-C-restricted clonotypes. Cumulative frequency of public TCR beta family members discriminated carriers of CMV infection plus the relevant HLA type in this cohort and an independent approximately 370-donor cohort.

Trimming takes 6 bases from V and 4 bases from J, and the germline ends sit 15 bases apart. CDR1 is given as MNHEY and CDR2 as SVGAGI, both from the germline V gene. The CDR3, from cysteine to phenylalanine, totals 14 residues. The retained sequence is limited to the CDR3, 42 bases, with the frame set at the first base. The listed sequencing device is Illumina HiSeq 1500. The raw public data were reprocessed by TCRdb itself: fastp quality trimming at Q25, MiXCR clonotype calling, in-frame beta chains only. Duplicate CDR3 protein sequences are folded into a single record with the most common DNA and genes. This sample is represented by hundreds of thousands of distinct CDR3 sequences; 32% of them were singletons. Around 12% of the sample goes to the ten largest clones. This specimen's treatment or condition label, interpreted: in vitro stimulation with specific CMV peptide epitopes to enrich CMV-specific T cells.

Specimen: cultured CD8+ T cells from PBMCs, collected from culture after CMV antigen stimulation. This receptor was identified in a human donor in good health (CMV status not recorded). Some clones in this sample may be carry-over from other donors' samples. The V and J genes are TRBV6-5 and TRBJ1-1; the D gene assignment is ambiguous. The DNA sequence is TGTGCCAGCAGCCTTTCGGAAGTAGGCACTGAAGCTTTCTTT. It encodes CASSLSEVGTEAFF.